The clone carrying this TCR beta chain has just a few counts. Its matching antigen is unknown. Naive CD8 libraries were made from around 18,000 to 910,000 sorted cells, and they used 10%, 30% or 50% RNA. A CD8+CD4-CCR7+CD45RA+ gate was used to sort naive CD8 T cells. This sample is part of a study of molecular identifiers for immune sequencing clone quantification. Study at large: Four of five RNA aliquots from approximately 22,000 or 94,000 naive CD8 T cells were sequenced.

General study results and limits: Naive cells had under 1% of molecules in clones above 20 RNA copies, effectors over 98%.

This CDR3 is 14 amino acids long. V shed 5 bases and J shed 0 bases, with 7 bases lying between them. TCRdb redid the calling of the PCR reads with MiXCR, one entry per CDR3 protein. The data contain approximately 630,000 distinct CDR3 sequences, approximately 24% of them seen just once; the ten biggest clones take up 0.75% to 0.8%. The specimen was naive CD8+ T cells from blood, with Jurkat cell RNA spiked in. This sample's subset: FACS-sorted CD8+CD4-CCR7+CD45RA+ naive T cells. The origin of this receptor is a human donor in good health. Some libraries in this study had Jurkat cell RNA spiked in. V and J are TRBV12-3 or TRBV12-4 and TRBJ2-2; no clear D. The CDR3 nucleotides are TGTGCCAGCAGTGCAGTGTCGAACACCGGGGAGCTGTTTTTT. Amino acid sequence: CASSAVSNTGELFF.